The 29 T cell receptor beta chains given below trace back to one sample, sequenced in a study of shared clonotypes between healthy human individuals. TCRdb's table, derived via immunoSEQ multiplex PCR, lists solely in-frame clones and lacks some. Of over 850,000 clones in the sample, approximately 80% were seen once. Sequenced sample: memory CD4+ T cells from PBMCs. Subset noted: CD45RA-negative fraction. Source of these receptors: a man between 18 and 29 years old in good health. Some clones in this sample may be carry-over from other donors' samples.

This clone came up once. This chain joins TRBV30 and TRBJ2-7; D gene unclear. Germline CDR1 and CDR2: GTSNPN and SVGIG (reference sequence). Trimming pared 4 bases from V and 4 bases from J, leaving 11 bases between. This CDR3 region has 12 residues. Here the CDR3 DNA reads TGTGCCTGGAACGATGACGGATACGAGCAGTACTTC. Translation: CAWNDDGYEQYF.

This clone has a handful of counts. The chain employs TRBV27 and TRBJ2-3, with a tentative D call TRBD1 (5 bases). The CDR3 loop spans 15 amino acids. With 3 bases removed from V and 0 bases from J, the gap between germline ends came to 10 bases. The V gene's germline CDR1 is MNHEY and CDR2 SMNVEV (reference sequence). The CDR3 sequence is CASSFWRTSTDTQYF. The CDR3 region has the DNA TGTGCCAGCAGTTTCTGGCGGACAAGCACAGATACGCAGTATTTT.

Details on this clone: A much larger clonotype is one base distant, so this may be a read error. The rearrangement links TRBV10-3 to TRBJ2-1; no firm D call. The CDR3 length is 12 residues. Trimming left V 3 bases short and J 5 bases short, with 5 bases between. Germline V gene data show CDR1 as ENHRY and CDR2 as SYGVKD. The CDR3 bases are TGTGCCATCAGTGAAAACAACAATGAGCAGTTCTTC. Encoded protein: CAISENNNEQFF.

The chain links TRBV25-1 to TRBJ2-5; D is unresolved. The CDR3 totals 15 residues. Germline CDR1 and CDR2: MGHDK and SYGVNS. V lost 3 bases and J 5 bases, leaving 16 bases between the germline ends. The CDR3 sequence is CASSDDRSFQETQYF. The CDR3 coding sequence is TGTGCCAGCAGTGATGATCGCTCGTTTCAGGAGACCCAGTACTTC. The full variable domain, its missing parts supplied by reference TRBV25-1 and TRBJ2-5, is EADIYQTPRYLVIGTGKKITLECSQTMGHDKMYWYQQDPGMELHLIHYSYGVNSTEKGDLSSESTVSRIRTEHFPLTLESARPSHTSQYLCASSDDRSFQETQYFGPGTRLLVL.

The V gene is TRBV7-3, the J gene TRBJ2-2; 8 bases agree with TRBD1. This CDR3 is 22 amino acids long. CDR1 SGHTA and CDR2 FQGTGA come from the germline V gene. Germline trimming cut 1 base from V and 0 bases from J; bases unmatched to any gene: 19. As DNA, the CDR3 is TGTGCCAGCAGCTTAAACCCTCAGGGGGCTAACTCCAAATTAACGAACACCGGGGAGCTGTTTTTT. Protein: CASSLNPQGANSKLTNTGELFF.

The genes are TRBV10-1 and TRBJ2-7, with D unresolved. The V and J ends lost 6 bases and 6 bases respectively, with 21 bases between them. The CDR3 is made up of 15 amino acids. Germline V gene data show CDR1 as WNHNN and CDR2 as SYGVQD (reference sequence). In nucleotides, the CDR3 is TGCGCCAGCAGCGCATTCGCAGACTCCTCGGGCGAGCAGTACTTC. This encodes CASSAFADSSGEQYF.

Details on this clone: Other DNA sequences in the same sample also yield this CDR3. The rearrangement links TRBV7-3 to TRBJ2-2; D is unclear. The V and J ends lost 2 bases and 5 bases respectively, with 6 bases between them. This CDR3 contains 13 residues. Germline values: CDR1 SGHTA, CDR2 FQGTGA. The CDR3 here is CASSLDGTGELFF. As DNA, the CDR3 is TGTGCCAGCAGCTTAGACGGGACCGGGGAGCTGTTTTTT.

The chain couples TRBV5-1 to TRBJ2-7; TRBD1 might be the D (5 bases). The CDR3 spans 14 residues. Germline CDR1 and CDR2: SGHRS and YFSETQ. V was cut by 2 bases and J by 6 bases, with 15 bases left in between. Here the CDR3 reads CASSFGAGKGEQYF. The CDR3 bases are TGCGCCAGCAGCTTTGGAGCAGGGAAGGGCGAGCAGTACTTC.

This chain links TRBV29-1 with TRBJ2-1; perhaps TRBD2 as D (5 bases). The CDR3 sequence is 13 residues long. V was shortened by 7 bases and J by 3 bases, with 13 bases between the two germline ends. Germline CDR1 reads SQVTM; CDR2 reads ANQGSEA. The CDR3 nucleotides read TGCAGCGGCGGGCGAGACCTCTACAATGAGCAGTTCTTC. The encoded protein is CSGGRDLYNEQFF.

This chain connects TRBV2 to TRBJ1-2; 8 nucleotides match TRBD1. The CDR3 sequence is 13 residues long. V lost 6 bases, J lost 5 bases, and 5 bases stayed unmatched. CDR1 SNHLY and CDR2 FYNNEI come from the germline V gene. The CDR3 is CASREDREYGYTF. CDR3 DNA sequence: TGTGCCAGCAGAGAGGACAGGGAATATGGCTACACCTTC.

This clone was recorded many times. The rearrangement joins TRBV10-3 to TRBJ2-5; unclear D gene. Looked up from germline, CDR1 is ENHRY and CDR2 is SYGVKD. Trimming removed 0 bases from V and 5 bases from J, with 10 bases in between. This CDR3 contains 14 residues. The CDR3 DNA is TGTGCCATCAGTGAGTCGGATAGGCGGGAGACCCAGTACTTC. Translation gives CAISESDRRETQYF.

The CDR3 coding sequence is TGTGCCAGCAGTGAGGATATTGGAAGGGGGAGGGGATACAATGAGCAGTTCTTC. This sequence encodes CASSEDIGRGRGYNEQFF. V gene TRBV25-1 combines with J gene TRBJ2-1; D might be TRBD2 (7 bases). Trimming stripped 3 bases from V and 4 bases from J, with 22 bases between. This CDR3 is built from 18 residues. Looked up from germline, CDR1 is MGHDK and CDR2 is SYGVNS.

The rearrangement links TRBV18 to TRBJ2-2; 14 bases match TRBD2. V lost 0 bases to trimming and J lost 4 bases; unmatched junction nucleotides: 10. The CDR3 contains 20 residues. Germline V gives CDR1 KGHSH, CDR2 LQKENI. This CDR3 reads CASSPPWGLAGVTGTGELFF. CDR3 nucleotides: TGTGCCAGCTCACCACCGTGGGGACTAGCGGGAGTTACGGGCACCGGGGAGCTGTTTTTT.

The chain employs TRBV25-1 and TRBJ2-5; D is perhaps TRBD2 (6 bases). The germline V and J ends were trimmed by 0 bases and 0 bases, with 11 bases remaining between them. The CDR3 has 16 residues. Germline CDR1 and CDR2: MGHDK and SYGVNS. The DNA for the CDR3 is TGTGCCAGCAGTGAATATCGGGGGACTGACCAAGAGACCCAGTACTTC. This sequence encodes CASSEYRGTDQETQYF.

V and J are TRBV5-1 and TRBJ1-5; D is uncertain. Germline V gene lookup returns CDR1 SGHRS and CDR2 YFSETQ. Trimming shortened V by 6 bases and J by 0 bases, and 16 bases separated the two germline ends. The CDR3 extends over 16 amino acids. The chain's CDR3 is CASTWPASSSNQPQHF. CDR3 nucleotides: TGCGCCAGCACCTGGCCAGCCAGTTCTAGCAATCAGCCCCAGCATTTT.

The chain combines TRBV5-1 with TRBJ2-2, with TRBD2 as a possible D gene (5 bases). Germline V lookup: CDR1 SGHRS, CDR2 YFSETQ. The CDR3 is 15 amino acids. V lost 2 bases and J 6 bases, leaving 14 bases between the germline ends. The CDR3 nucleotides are TGCGCCAGCAGCTTTGAACCCGGGAATCCCGGGGAGCTGTTTTTT. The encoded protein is CASSFEPGNPGELFF.

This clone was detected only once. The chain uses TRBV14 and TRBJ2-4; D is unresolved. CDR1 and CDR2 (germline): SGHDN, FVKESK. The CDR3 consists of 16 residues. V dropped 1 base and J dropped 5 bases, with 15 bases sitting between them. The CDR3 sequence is CASSQGPREVENIQYF. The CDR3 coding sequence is TGTGCCAGCAGCCAAGGACCGCGAGAAGTGGAAAACATTCAGTACTTC. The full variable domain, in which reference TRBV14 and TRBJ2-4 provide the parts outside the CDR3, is EAGVTQFPSHSVIEKGQTVTLRCDPISGHDNLYWYRRVMGKEIKFLLHFVKESKQDESGMPNNRFLAERTGGTYSTLKVQPAELEDSGVYFCASSQGPREVENIQYFGAGTRLSVL.

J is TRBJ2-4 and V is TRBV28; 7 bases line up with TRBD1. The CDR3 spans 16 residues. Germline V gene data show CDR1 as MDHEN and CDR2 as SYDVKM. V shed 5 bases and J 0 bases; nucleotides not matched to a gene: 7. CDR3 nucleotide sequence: TGTGCCAGCAGTGTCCGGGACAGCATAGCCAAAAACATTCAGTACTTC. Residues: CASSVRDSIAKNIQYF.

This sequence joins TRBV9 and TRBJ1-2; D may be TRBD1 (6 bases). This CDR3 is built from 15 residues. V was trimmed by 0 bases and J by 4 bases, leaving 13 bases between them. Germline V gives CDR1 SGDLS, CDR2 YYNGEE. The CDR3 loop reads CASSVDLGGVYGYTF. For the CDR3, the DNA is TGTGCCAGCAGCGTAGATTTAGGGGGTGTCTATGGCTACACCTTC.

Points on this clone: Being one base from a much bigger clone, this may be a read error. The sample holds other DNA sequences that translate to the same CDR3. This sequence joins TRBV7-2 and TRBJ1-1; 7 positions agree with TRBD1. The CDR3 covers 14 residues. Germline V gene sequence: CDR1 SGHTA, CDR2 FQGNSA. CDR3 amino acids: CASSTGTVNTEAFF. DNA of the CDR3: TGCGCCAGCAGCACCGGGACAGTTAACACTGAAGCTTTCTTT. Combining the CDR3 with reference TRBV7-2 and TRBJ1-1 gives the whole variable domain GAGVSQSPSNKVTEKGKDVELRCDPISGHTALYWYRQSLGQGLEFLIYFQGNSAPDKSGLPSDRFSAERTGGSVSTLTIQRTQQEDSAVYLCASSTGTVNTEAFFGQGTRLTVV.

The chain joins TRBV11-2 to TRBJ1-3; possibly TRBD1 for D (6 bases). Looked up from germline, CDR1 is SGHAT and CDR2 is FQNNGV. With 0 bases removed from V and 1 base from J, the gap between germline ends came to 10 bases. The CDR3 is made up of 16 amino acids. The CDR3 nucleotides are TGTGCCAGCAGCTTAGACGGGGGCCATTCTGGAAACACCATATATTTT. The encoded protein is CASSLDGGHSGNTIYF.

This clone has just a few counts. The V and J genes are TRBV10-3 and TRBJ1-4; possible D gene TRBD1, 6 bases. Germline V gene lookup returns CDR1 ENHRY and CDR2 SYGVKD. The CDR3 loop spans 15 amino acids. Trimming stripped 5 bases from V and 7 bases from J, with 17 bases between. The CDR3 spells CAISTGHAGVEKLFF. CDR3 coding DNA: TGTGCCATCAGTACGGGACATGCAGGAGTTGAAAAACTGTTTTTT.

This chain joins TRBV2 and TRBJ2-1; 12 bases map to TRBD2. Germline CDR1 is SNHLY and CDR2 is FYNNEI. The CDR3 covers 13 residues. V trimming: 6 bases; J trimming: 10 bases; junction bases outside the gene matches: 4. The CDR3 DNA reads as TGTGCCAGCAGCTCCGGGACTAGCGGGGAGCAGTTCTTC. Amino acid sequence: CASSSGTSGEQFF.

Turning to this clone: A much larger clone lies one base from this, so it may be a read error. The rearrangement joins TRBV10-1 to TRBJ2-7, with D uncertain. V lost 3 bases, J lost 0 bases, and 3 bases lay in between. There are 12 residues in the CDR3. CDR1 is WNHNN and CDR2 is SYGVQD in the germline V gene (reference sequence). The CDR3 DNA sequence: TGCGCCAGCAGTGACAACTCCTACGAGCAGTACTTC. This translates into CASSDNSYEQYF.

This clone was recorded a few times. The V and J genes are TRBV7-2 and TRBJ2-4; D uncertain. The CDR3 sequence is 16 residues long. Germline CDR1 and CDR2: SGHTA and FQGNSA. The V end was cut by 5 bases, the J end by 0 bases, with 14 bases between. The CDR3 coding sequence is TGTGCCAGCAGCGCCTCTGGAAGTTTAGCCAAAAACATTCAGTACTTC. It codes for CASSASGSLAKNIQYF.

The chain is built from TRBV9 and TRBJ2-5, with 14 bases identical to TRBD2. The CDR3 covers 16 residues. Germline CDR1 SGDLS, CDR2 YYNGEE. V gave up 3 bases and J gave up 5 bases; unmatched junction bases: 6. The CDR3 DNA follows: TGTGCCAGCAGCGCACCGGGACTAGCGGGAGTGGAGACCCAGTACTTC. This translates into CASSAPGLAGVETQYF.

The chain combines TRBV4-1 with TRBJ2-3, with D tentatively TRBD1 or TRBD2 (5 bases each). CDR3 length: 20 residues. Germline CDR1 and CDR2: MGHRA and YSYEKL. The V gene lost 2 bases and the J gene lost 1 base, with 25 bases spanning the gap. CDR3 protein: CASSQPLPGNPLGGTDTQYF. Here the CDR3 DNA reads TGCGCCAGCAGCCAACCCCTCCCCGGGAATCCCTTGGGGGGCACAGATACGCAGTATTTT.

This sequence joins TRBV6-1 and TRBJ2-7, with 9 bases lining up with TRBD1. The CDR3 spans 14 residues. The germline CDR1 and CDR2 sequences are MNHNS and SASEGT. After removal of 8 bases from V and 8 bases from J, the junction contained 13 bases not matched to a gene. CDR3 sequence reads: CASSVEGQGIKQYF. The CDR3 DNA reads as TGTGCCAGCTCTGTAGAGGGACAGGGTATAAAGCAGTACTTC.

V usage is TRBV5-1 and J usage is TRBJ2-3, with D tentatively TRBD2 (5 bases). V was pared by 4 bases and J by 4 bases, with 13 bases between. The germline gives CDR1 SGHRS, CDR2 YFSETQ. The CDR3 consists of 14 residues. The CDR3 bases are TGCGCCAGCAGCGGAGGCCCAGCCGCAGATACGCAGTATTTT. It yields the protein CASSGGPAADTQYF.